This TCR beta chain was retrieved from a study of T-cell reconstitution after alpha-beta-depleted transplantation in children. The V and J ends lost 4 bases and 8 bases respectively, with 20 bases between them. Germline values: CDR1 SGHDN, CDR2 FVKESK. The CDR3 has 15 amino acids. Unique molecular identifiers were used in preparing the TCRbeta library. Via MiXCR, TCRdb re-called the PCR reads, giving one row per CDR3 protein. The sample has over 550,000 distinct CDR3 sequences, more than 9% seen once. This clonotype appeared a few times. Sequenced here: PBMCs from the stem cell graft donor, sampled from the stem cell graft. J is TRBJ1-2 and V is TRBV14; TRBD1 might be the D (6 bases). The clonotype was recovered from a human donor who donated a stem cell graft to a child with acute myeloid leukemia. The CDR3 spells CASSRVGTPQRGYTF. The CDR3 nucleotides are TGTGCCAGCAGCCGAGTCGGGACACCCCAAAGAGGCTACACCTTC.